This section outlines one T cell receptor beta chain sequence together with its context. The data originate from a study of blood T cell repertoires in COVID-19. Overall study context: Both acute and convalescent COVID-19 samples were obtained from the United States, Italy and Spain. From T cells, B-cell-depleted T cells, or PBMCs came the material, which was cDNA or gDNA.

Deletions cut 4 bases from V and 8 bases from J, with 11 bases between. The CDR3 is made up of 13 amino acids. Authors' data handling: Reference gene primer amplification gave estimated nucleated cell counts. The table came from immunoSEQ multiplex PCR; TCRdb's copy has only in-frame clones and leaves some out. That table furnishes V, J and clone size, whereas the DNA furnished D and trimming. The sample carries a few hundred thousand clones, 89% recorded once. The J gene is TRBJ1-4, the V gene TRBV12-3 or TRBV12-4; D call uncertain. The receptor was isolated from a woman in her 40s who had recovered from COVID-19. Sequencing was carried out using peripheral blood. CDR3 residues: CASSSSIREKLFF. The CDR3 nucleotides are TGTGCCAGCAGTTCTAGTATCCGAGAAAAACTGTTTTTT.